What follows describes a single T cell receptor beta chain. Its specificity is unknown. The data derive from a study of T cells after yellow fever vaccination. Broader study findings: The secondary response peaked faster, at day 5 versus 15, but was weaker.

TCRdb re-derived calls from the 5' RACE reads in MiXCR, one entry per CDR3 protein. The data show 200,000 or so distinct CDR3 sequences, 6.5% to 7.5% seen once. This CDR3 is built from 20 residues. Germline assignment: CDR1 SGHAT and CDR2 FQNNGV. V dropped 1 base and J dropped 0; count of bases not matched to a gene: 10. The clonotype was recovered from a man in his thirties or forties who received the YFV17D yellow fever vaccine. The starting material was CD4+ T cells sorted from PBMCs, obtained on the day of the yellow fever booster vaccination. This chain uses TRBV11-2 with TRBJ2-1; 12 positions match TRBD2. In DNA form, the CDR3 reads TGTGCCAGCAGCTTAGGTCTAGCGGGAGGGAACATACGCTCCTACAATGAGCAGTTCTTC. Translating it yields CASSLGLAGGNIRSYNEQFF.